This T cell receptor beta chain is from a study of blood T cell repertoires in COVID-19. Study-level information: COVID-19 samples collected from the United States, Italy and Spain covered acute and convalescent phases. The cDNA or gDNA used as material had been derived from T cells, B-cell-depleted T cells, or PBMCs.

This clone has just a few counts. As originally analysed: Scientists estimated how many nucleated cells there were by amplifying reference gene primers. Here immunoSEQ multiplex PCR was the method, and the copy in TCRdb shows in-frame clones only, minus some. The V and J calls and clone size come from that table; D and trimming were worked out from the DNA. The data contain about 5,600 clones, roughly 80% of them singletons. Germline V gives CDR1 SGHNT, CDR2 YYREEE (reference sequence). Trimming cost V 3 bases and J 2 bases; bases outside gene matches: 7. The CDR3 runs 15 residues. The rearrangement links TRBV5-4 to TRBJ2-5, with 7 nucleotides matching TRBD2. Sequenced input: peripheral blood. This receptor was taken from a human donor in a cohort sampled during active COVID-19. CDR3 bases: TGTGCCAGCAGCTGGTGGGGAGGGCCGCAAGAGACCCAGTACTTC. Amino acids: CASSWWGGPQETQYF.